This T cell receptor beta chain was captured in a study of blood T cell repertoires in COVID-19. Per the original data handling: Researchers report that nucleated cell counts were estimated from reference gene primer amplification. Some clones are missing from TCRdb's copy, which holds only in-frame ones; the method was immunoSEQ multiplex PCR. V and J calls and clone size are those listed in that table; D and trimming were worked out from the DNA. The profile shows roughly 200,000 clones, over 75% of them singletons. The CDR3 has 13 amino acids. Germline CDR1 reads KGHDR; CDR2 reads SFDVKD. The J segment lost 4 bases and the V segment lost 5 bases, leaving 1 base of the junction unmatched.

This receptor was taken from a woman aged 40-49 years who had recovered from COVID-19. The sample consisted of peripheral blood. J is TRBJ2-5 and V is TRBV24-1; 9 bases map to TRBD1. The CDR3 sequence: CATSGGQGETQYF. The CDR3, as DNA: TGTGCCACCAGTGGGGGACAGGGAGAGACCCAGTACTTC.